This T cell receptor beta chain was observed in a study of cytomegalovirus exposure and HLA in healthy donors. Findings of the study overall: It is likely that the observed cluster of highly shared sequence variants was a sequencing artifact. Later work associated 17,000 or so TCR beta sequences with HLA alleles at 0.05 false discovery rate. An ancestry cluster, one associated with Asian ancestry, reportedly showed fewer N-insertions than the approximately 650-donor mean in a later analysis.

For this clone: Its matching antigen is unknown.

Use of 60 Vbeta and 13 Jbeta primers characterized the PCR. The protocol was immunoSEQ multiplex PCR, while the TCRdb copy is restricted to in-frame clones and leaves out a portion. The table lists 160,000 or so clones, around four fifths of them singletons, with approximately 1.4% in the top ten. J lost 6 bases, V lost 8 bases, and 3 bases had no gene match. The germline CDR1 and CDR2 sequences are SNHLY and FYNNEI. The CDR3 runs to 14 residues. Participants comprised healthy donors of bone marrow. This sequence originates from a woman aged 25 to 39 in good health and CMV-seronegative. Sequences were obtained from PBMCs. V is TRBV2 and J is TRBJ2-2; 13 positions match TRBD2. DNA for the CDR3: TGTGCCAGCGGACTAGCGGGGGAGTCCGGGGAGCTGTTTTTT. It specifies CASGLAGESGELFF.